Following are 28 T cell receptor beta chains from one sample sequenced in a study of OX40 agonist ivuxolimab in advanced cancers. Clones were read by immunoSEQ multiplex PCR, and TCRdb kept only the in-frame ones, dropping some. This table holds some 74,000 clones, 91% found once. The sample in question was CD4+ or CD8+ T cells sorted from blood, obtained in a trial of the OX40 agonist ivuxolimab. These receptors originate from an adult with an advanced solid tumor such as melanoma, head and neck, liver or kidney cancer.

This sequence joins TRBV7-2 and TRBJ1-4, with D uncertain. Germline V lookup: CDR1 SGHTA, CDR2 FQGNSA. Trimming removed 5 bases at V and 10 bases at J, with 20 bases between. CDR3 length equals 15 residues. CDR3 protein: CASSTPRTASGKLFF. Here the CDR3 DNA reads TGTGCCAGCAGCACTCCCCGGACGGCCTCTGGAAAACTGTTTTTT. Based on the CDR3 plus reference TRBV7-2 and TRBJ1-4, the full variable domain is GAGVSQSPSNKVTEKGKDVELRCDPISGHTALYWYRQSLGQGLEFLIYFQGNSAPDKSGLPSDRFSAERTGGSVSTLTIQRTQQEDSAVYLCASSTPRTASGKLFFGSGTQLSVL.

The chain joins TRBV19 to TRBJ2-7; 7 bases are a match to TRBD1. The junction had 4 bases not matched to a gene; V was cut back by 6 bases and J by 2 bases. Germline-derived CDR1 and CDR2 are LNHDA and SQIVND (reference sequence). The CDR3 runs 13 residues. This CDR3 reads CASSRDSAYEQYF. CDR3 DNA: TGTGCCAGTAGCCGGGACAGTGCCTACGAGCAGTACTTC. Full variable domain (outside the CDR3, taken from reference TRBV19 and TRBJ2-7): DGGITQSPKYLFRKEGQNVTLSCEQNLNHDAMYWYRQDPGQGLRLIYYSQIVNDFQKGDIAEGYSVSREKKESFPLTVTSAQKNPTAFYLCASSRDSAYEQYFGPGTRLTVT.

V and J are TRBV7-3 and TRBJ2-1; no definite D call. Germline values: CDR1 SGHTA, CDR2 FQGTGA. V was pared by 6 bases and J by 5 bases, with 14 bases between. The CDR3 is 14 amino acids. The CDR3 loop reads CASSLTKTHNEQFF. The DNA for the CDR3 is TGTGCCAGCAGTCTGACCAAGACCCACAATGAGCAGTTCTTC.

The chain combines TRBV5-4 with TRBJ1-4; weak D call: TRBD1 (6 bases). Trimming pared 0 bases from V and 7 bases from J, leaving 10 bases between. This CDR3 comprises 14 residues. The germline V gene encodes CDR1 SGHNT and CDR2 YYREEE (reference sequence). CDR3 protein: CASSLVGGGEKLFF. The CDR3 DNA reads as TGTGCCAGCAGCTTGGTGGGGGGCGGTGAAAAACTGTTTTTT.

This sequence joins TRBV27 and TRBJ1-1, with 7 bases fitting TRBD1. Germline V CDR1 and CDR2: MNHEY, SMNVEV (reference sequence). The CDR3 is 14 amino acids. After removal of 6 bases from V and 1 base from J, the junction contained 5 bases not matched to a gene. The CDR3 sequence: CASSRQGRNTEAFF. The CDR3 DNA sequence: TGTGCCAGCAGCCGACAGGGTAGGAACACTGAAGCTTTCTTT.

This CDR3 is CAIKASGFGETQYF. Here the CDR3 DNA reads TGTGCCATCAAGGCTAGCGGGTTTGGGGAGACCCAGTACTTC. This chain uses TRBV28 with TRBJ2-5; 8 bases are shared with TRBD2. The CDR3 covers 14 residues. J gave up 5 bases and V 10 bases, and 12 bases lay outside the gene matches. The germline V gene has CDR1 MDHEN and CDR2 SYDVKM. Full variable domain (rest looked up from reference TRBV28 and TRBJ2-5): DVKVTQSSRYLVKRTGEKVFLECVQDMDHENMFWYRQDPGLGLRLIYFSYDVKMKEKGDIPEGYSVSREKKERFSLILESASTNQTSMYLCAIKASGFGETQYFGPGTRLLVL.

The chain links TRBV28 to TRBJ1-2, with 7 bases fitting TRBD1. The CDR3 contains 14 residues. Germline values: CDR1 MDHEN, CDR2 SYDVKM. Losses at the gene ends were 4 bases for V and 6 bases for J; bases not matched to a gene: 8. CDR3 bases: TGTGCCAGCAGTTCGACAGGGCGCTCCCATGGCTACACCTTC. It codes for CASSSTGRSHGYTF.

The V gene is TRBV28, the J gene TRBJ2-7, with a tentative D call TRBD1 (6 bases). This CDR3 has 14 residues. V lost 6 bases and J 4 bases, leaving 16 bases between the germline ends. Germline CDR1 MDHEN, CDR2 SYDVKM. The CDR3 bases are TGTGCCAGCAGACCCGGACAGTTTAGGTACGAGCAGTACTTC. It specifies CASRPGQFRYEQYF.

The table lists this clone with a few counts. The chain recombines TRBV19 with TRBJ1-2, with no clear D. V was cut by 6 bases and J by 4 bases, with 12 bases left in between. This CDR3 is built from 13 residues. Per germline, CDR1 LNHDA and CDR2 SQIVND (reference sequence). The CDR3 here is CASSLDPIYGYTF. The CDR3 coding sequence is TGTGCCAGTAGCTTAGACCCCATCTATGGCTACACCTTC.

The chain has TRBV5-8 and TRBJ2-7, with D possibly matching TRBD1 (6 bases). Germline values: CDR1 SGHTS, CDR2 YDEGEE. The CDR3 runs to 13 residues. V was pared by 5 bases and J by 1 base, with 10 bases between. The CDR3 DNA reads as TGTGCCAGCAGAACGACAGGTTCCTACGAGCAGTACTTC. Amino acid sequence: CASRTTGSYEQYF.

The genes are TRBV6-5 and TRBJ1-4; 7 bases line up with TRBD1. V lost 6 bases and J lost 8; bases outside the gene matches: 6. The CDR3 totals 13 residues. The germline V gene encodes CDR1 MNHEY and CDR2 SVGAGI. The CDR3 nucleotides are TGTGCCAGCAGCTTACAGGGGCGGGAAAAACTGTTTTTT. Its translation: CASSLQGREKLFF.

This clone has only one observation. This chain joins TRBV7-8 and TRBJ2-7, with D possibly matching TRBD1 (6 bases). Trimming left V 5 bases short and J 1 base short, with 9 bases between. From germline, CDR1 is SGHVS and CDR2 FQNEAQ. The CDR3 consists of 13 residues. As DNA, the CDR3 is TGTGCCAGCAGCCGTGACAGGTCCTACGAGCAGTACTTC. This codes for CASSRDRSYEQYF.

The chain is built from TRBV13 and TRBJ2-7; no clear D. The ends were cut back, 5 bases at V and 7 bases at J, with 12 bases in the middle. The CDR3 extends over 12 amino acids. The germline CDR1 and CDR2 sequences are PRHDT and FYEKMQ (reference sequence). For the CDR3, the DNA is TGTGCCAGCAGCCTACACGTGGGAGAGCAGTACTTC. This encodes CASSLHVGEQYF.

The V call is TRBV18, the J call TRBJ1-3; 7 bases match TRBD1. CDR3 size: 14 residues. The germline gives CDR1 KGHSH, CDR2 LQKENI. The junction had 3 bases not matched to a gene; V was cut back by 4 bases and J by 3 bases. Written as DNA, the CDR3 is TGTGCCAGCTCACACGGGACAGATGGAAACACCATATATTTT. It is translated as CASSHGTDGNTIYF.

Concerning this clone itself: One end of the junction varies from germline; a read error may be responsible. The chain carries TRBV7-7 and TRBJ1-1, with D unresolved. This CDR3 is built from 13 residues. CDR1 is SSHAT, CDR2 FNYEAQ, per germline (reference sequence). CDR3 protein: CASSIDINTEAFF. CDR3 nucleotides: TGTGCTAGCAGCATAGACATAAACACTGAAGCTTTCTTT.

CDR3 nucleotides: TGTGCCAGCAGCCCACAGGGGGCGAAAAACATTCAGTACTTC. Its protein is CASSPQGAKNIQYF. The V gene is TRBV5-6, the J gene TRBJ2-4; 9 bases agree with TRBD1. Germline CDR1 reads SGHDT; CDR2 reads YYEEEE. This CDR3 comprises 14 residues. The ends lost 4 bases at V and 4 bases at J; junction bases unmatched: 3.

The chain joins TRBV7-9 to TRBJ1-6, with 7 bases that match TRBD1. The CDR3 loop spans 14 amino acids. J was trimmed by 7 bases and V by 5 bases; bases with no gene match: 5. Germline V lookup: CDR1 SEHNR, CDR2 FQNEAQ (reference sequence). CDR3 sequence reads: CASSIQGNNSPLHF. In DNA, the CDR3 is TGTGCCAGCAGCATACAGGGGAACAATTCACCCCTCCACTTT.

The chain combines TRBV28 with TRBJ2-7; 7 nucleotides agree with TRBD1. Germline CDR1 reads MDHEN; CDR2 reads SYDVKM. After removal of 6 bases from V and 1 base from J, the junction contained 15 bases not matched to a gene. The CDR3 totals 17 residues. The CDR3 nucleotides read TGTGCCAGCAGGTCAAGGACCGGGACAGCGACGTCCTACGAGCAGTACTTC. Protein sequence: CASRSRTGTATSYEQYF. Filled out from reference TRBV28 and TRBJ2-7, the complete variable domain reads DVKVTQSSRYLVKRTGEKVFLECVQDMDHENMFWYRQDPGLGLRLIYFSYDVKMKEKGDIPEGYSVSREKKERFSLILESASTNQTSMYLCASRSRTGTATSYEQYFGPGTRLTVT.

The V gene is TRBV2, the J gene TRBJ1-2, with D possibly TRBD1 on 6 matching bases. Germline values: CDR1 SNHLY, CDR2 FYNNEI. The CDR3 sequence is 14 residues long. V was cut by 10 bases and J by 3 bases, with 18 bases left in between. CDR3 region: CATLKGQGHYGYTF. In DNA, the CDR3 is TGTGCCACCCTCAAGGGGCAGGGGCACTATGGCTACACCTTC.

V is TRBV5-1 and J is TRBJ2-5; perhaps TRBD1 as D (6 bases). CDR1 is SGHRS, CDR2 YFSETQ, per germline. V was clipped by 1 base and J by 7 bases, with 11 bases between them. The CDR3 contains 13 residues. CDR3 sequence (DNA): TGCGCCAGCAGCTTGACAGGGCGGCCGACCCAGTACTTC. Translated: CASSLTGRPTQYF.

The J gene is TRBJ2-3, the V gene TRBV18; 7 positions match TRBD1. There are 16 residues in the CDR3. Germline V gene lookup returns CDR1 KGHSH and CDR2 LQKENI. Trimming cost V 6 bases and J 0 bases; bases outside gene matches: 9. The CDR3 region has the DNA TGTGCCAGCTCGGACCAAACAGGGGTTAGCACAGATACGCAGTATTTT. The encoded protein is CASSDQTGVSTDTQYF.

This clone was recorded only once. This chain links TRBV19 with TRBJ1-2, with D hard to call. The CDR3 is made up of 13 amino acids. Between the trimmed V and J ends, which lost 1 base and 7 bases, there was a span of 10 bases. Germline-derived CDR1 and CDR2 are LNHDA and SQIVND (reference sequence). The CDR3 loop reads CASSIGSGFGYTF. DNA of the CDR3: TGTGCCAGTAGTATAGGATCGGGGTTTGGCTACACCTTC.

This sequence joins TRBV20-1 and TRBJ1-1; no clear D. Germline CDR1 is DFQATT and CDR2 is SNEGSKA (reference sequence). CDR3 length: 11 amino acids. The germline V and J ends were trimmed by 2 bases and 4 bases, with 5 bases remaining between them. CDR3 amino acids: CSARQSTEAFF. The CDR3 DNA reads TGCAGTGCTAGACAGAGCACTGAAGCTTTCTTT.

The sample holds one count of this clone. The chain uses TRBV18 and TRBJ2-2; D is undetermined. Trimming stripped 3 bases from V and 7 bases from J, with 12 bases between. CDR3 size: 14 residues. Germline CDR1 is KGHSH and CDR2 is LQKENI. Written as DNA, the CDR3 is TGTGCCAGCTCACCGCCAAATACAAACGGGGAGCTGTTTTTT. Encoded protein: CASSPPNTNGELFF.

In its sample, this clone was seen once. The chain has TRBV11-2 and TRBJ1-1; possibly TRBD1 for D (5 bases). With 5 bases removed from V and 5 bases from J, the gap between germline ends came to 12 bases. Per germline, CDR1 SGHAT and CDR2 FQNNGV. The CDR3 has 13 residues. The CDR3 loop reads CASSTGRETEAFF. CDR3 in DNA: TGTGCCAGCAGCACCGGCAGGGAAACTGAAGCTTTCTTT.

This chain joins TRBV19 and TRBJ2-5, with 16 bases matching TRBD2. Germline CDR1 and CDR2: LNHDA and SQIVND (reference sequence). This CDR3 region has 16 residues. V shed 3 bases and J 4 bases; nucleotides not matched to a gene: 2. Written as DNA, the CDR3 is TGTGCCAGTAGTATGGGACTAGCGGGAGGGGGAGAGACCCAGTACTTC. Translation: CASSMGLAGGGETQYF. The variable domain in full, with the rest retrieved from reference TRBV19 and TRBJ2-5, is DGGITQSPKYLFRKEGQNVTLSCEQNLNHDAMYWYRQDPGQGLRLIYYSQIVNDFQKGDIAEGYSVSREKKESFPLTVTSAQKNPTAFYLCASSMGLAGGGETQYFGPGTRLLVL.

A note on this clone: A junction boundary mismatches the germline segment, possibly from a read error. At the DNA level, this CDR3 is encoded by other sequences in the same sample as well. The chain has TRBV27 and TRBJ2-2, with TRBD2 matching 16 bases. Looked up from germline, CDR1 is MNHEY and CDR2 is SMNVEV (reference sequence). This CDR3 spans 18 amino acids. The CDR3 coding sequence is TGTGCCAGCAAGCGGGGACTAGCGGGAGGGCAGAACACCGGGGAGCTATTTTTT. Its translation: CASKRGLAGGQNTGELFF.

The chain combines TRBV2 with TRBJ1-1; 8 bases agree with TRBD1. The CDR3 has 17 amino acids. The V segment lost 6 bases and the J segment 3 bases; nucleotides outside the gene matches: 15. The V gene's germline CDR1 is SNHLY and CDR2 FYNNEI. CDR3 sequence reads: CASSGAPWTGRDTEAFF. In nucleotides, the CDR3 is TGTGCCAGCAGCGGAGCCCCTTGGACAGGGCGGGACACTGAAGCTTTCTTT.